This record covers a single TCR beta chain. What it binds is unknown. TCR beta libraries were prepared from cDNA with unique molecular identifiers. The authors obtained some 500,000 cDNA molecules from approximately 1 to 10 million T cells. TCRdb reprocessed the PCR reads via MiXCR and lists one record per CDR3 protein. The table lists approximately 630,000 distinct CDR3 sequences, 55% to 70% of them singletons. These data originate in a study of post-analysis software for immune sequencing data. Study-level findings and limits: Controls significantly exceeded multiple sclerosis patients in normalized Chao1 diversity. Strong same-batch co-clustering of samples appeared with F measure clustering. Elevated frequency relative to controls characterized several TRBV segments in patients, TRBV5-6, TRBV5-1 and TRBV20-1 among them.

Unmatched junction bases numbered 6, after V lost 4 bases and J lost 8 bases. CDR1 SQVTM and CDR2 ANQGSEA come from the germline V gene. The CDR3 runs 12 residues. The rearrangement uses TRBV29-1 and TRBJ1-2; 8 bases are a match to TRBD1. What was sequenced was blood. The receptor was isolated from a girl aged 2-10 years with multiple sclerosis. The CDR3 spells CSVVKAGGGYTF. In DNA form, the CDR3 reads TGCAGCGTTGTAAAGGCAGGGGGCGGCTACACCTTC.